These T cell receptor beta chains were read from a single sample in a study of response to subunit inactivated influenza vaccine. TCRdb re-called the RT-PCR reads with MiXCR, one entry per CDR3 protein. Of hundreds of thousands of distinct CDR3 sequences in the sample, roughly 13% were seen once. Sequencing used PBMCs from blood, obtained about 14 days before vaccination. These receptor sequences come from a man aged 45-60 years who received an inactivated influenza vaccine. CDR3s include the opening cysteine and the closing phenylalanine or tryptophan. Fields, in order: D gene, clone size, V gene, J gene, CDR3 protein, CDR3 DNA. D genes are given only for firm matches. Clone size is shown for a subset of rows, as once, few, many or a class of expanded clone.

-,-,TRBV14,TRBJ1-1,CASSQEQFTEAFF,TGTGCCAGCAGCCAAGAACAGTTCACTGAAGCTTTCTTT
-,-,TRBV29-1,TRBJ2-7,CSVVLPHYEQYF,TGCAGCGTTGTACTCCCCCACTACGAGCAGTACTTC
-,-,TRBV14,TRBJ2-5,CASSQEGPGLSKSETQYF,TGTGCCAGCAGCCAAGAAGGGCCGGGGTTAAGCAAATCGGAGACCCAGTACTTC
-,-,TRBV6-5,TRBJ2-1,CASSYSGPPLEQFF,TGTGCCAGCAGTTACTCTGGGCCGCCGCTTGAGCAGTTCTTC
TRBD1,-,TRBV3-1,TRBJ1-6,CASSQAGTGGLSPLHF,TGTGCCAGCAGCCAAGCCGGGACAGGGGGATTATCACCCCTCCACTTT
-,few,TRBV3-1,TRBJ2-5,CASSQSVRPETQYF,TGTGCCAGCAGCCAAAGTGTCCGGCCCGAGACCCAGTACTTC
TRBD2,few,TRBV20-1,TRBJ2-7,CSAREGTIMIYEQYF,TGCAGTGCTAGAGAAGGGACTATAATGATCTACGAGCAGTACTTC
-,-,TRBV11-2,TRBJ2-2,CASSLNWAKNTGELFF,TGTGCCAGCAGCTTGAACTGGGCTAAGAACACCGGGGAGCTGTTTTTT
-,-,TRBV7-2,TRBJ2-5,CASSLFGVRGVETQYF,TGTGCCAGCAGCTTATTCGGGGTTCGAGGGGTAGAGACCCAGTACTTC
-,-,TRBV5-1,TRBJ1-1,CASSLALRSGSGNTEAFF,TGCGCCAGCAGCTTGGCCCTTAGGTCAGGGTCGGGAAACACTGAAGCTTTCTTT
-,-,TRBV24-1,TRBJ2-6,CATSDTGFFGANVLTF,TGTGCCACCAGTGACACAGGGTTCTTTGGGGCCAACGTCCTGACTTTC
-,few,TRBV4-2,TRBJ1-2,CASSQGSRPDYGPHYGYTF,TGTGCCAGCAGCCAAGGGTCTCGCCCTGACTATGGCCCACACTATGGCTACACCTTC
-,few,TRBV6-5,TRBJ1-2,CASSYGYPRGGTNYGYTF,TGTGCCAGCAGTTACGGATATCCTAGGGGCGGAACTAACTATGGCTACACCTTC
TRBD1,many,TRBV6-2/TRBV6-3,TRBJ2-7,CASSRTGSYEQYF,TGTGCCAGCAGTCGGACAGGGTCGTACGAGCAGTACTTC
-,few,TRBV4-2,TRBJ2-3,CASSQDFSQDTQYF,TGTGCCAGCAGCCAAGATTTCAGTCAGGATACGCAGTATTTT
TRBD2,-,TRBV25-1,TRBJ2-1,CASSESGGRQFF,TGTGCCAGCAGTGAATCGGGGGGGCGGCAGTTCTTC
-,few,TRBV20-1,TRBJ2-1,CSAPKQLVSEQFF,TGCAGTGCTCCTAAACAACTTGTTTCTGAGCAGTTCTTC
TRBD1,-,TRBV12-3/TRBV12-4,TRBJ2-2,CASRGQGAGTGELFF,TGTGCCAGCAGGGGACAGGGGGCCGGGACCGGGGAGCTGTTTTTT
-,few,TRBV5-6,TRBJ1-2,CASSLVGNGYTF,TGTGCCAGCAGCTTGGTGGGGAATGGCTACACCTTC
TRBD2,few,TRBV9,TRBJ2-7,CASSPSAGGAYEQYF,TGTGCCAGCAGCCCCTCCGCCGGGGGGGCTTACGAGCAGTACTTC
-,-,TRBV7-3,TRBJ2-6,CASSPQGPSSGANVLTF,TGTGCCAGCAGCCCCCAAGGCCCAAGCTCTGGGGCCAACGTCCTGACTTTC
TRBD1,few,TRBV12-3/TRBV12-4,TRBJ2-7,CASSPRTGNGEQYF,TGTGCCAGCAGTCCCCGGACAGGGAACGGCGAGCAGTACTTC
TRBD2,few,TRBV20-1,TRBJ2-3,CSAETGTSMDTQYF,TGCAGTGCTGAAACCGGGACTAGCATGGATACGCAGTATTTT
TRBD1,many,TRBV5-1,TRBJ1-4,CASSARQGANEKLFF,TGCGCCAGCAGCGCCAGACAGGGAGCAAATGAAAAACTGTTTTTT
-,-,TRBV7-3,TRBJ2-7,CASSMGGGSSYEQYF,TGTGCCAGCAGCATGGGGGGCGGGAGCTCCTACGAGCAGTACTTC
TRBD2,-,TRBV9,TRBJ2-1,CASSPWTSGEYNEQFF,TGTGCCAGCAGCCCCTGGACTAGCGGAGAATACAATGAGCAGTTCTTC
-,few,TRBV20-1,TRBJ1-1,CSALTRGAGTEAFF,TGCAGTGCGCTGACTAGGGGCGCGGGCACTGAAGCTTTCTTT
-,-,TRBV19,TRBJ1-1,CASSIGPNLGEAFF,TGTGCCAGTAGTATCGGCCCAAACTTGGGTGAAGCTTTCTTT
-,few,TRBV6-6,TRBJ2-5,CATGQGRETQYF,TGTGCCACTGGGCAGGGAAGGGAGACCCAGTACTTC